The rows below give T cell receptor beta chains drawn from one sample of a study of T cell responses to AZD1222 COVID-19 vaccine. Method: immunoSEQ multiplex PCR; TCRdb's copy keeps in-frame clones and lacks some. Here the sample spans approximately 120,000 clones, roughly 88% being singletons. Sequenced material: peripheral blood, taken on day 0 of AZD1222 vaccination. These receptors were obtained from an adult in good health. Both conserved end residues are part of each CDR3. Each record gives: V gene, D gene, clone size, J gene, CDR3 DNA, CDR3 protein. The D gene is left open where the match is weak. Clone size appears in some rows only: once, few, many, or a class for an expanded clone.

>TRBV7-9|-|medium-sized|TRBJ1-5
TGTGCCAGCAGCACCCTGGGTGCGCAGCCCCAGCATTTT
CASSTLGAQPQHF
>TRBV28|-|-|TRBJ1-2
TGTGCCAGCAGTCAGGTCGGGTTTGGGCAGGAGGGCTTC
CASSQVGFGQEGF
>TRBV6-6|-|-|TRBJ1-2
TGTGCCAGCAGCTCTTCTATGGGGGCTAACTATGGCTACACCTTC
CASSSSMGANYGYTF
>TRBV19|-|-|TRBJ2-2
TGTGCCAGTTCGCAGGGGCGTGGCACCGGGGAGCTGTTTTTT
CASSQGRGTGELFF
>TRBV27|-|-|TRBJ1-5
TGTGCCAGCAGTTATGCAGGGGTTGGTCAGCCCCAGCATTTT
CASSYAGVGQPQHF
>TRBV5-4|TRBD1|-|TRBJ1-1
TGTGCCAGCAGCCCGGGACAGGGGGCTTGGCATACTGAAGCTTTCTTT
CASSPGQGAWHTEAFF
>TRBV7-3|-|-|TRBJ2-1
TGTGCCAGCAGCTTTGGCGGGACCCGTTTGGATGAGCAGTTCTTC
CASSFGGTRLDEQFF
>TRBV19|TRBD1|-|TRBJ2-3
TGTGCCAGTAGTAGCGGACAGGGGAGCACAGATACGCAGTATTTT
CASSSGQGSTDTQYF
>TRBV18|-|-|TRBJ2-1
TGTGCCAGCTCACCGCGTACGGGCAAGTCAATTTATTCTGAGCAGTTCTTC
CASSPRTGKSIYSEQFF
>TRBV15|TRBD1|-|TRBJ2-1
TGTGCCACCAGCAGACGCGGGACAGGGTTCCGTGAGCAGTTCTTC
CATSRRGTGFREQFF
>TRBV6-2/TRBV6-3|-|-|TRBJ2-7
TGTGCCAGCAGTTACCAACTAGGACCCTACGAGCAGTACTTC
CASSYQLGPYEQYF
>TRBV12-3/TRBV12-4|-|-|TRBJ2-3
TGTGCCAGCAGTCTATACACAGATACGCAGTATTTT
CASSLYTDTQYF
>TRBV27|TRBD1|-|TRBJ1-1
TGTGCCAGCAGTTTACAGGGGGCGCGTGGGACTGAAGCTTTCTTT
CASSLQGARGTEAFF
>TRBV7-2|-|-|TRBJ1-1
TGTGCCAGCACCCGTACGCCCACTGAAGCTTTCTTT
CASTRTPTEAFF
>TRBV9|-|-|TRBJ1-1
TGTGCCAGCAGCGTAGTAGGAAAGGGGAACACTGAAGCTTTCTTT
CASSVVGKGNTEAFF
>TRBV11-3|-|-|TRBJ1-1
TGTGCCAGCAGCTTTGCGGGAACTGAAGCTTTCTTT
CASSFAGTEAFF
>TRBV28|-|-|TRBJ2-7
TGTGCCAGCAGTTTAACTTCAGGGTACGAGCAGTACTTC
CASSLTSGYEQYF
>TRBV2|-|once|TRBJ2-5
TGTGCCAGCAGTAACCAAGAGACCCAGTACTTC
CASSNQETQYF
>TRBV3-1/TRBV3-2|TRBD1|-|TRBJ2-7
TGTGCCAGCAGCCAAGATTTTTGGACAGGGGCCTACGAGCAGTACTTC
CASSQDFWTGAYEQYF
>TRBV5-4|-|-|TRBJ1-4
TGTGCCAGCAGCGGCGTGCCAGGCCGGGCTGAAAAACTGTTTTTT
CASSGVPGRAEKLFF
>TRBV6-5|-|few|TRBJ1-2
TGTGCCAGCAGTTACTCACCAGGGTCGGGCTATGGCTACACCTTC
CASSYSPGSGYGYTF
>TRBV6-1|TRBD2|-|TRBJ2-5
TGTGCCAGCAGTGAATGGGGACTAGCGACCCAAGAGACCCAGTACTTC
CASSEWGLATQETQYF
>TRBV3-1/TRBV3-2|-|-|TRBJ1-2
TGTGCCAGCAGCCGGCTCGGGGAAGAGCACCATGGCTACACCTTC
CASSRLGEEHHGYTF
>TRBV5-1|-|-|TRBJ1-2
TGCGCCAGCAGCTTGGAGGCAGGGAGAGGTGTAGGCTACACCTTC
CASSLEAGRGVGYTF
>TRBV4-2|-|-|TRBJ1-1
TGTGCCAGCAGCCAAGATGTGGTCCGGGCCAGCACTGAAGCTTTCTTT
CASSQDVVRASTEAFF
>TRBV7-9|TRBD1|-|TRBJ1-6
TGTGCCAGCAGCTCCGAGACAGGGTGGGGTATGACGGATAATTCACCCCTCCACTTT
CASSSETGWGMTDNSPLHF
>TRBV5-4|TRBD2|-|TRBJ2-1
TGTGCCAGCAGCACGGAACCGGGACTAGATGTATCTGGGCAGTTCTTC
CASSTEPGLDVSGQFF
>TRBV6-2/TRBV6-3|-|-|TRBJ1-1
TGTGCCAGCAGTTTCGGGGGGAACACTGAAGCTTTCTTT
CASSFGGNTEAFF
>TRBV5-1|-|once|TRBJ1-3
TGCGCCAGCAGCTTGGCGCCAGGCTCTGGAAACACCATATATTTT
CASSLAPGSGNTIYF
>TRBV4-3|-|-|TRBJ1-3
TGCGCCAGCAGCTGGGGTCGGGGAAACACCATATATTTT
CASSWGRGNTIYF
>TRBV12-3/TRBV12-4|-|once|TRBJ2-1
TGTGCCAGCAGTTTCTCGGCCGCAGGGAACCCGTTCTTC
CASSFSAAGNPFF
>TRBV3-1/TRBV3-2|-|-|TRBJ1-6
TGTGCCAGCAGCCAAGATTGGGGGGCACATCCACCCCTCCACTTT
CASSQDWGAHPPLHF
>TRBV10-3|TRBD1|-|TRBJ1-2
TGTGCCATCACCGACAGGGCGGACGGCTACACCTTC
CAITDRADGYTF
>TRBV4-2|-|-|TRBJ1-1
TGTGCCAGCAGCCAAGAAACCGAGGGTCACACTGAAGCTTTCTTT
CASSQETEGHTEAFF
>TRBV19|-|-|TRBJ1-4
TGTGCCAGTAGTGTCCAGGGCGTTACGGCTAATGAAAAACTGTTTTTT
CASSVQGVTANEKLFF
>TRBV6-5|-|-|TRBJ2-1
TGTGCCAGCAGGGGAGACAGGAACAATGAGCAGTTCTTC
CASRGDRNNEQFF
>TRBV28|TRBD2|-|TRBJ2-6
TGTGCCAGCAGTACTAGTTGGGGCGGGGGTTTTGGGGCCAACGTCCTGACTTTC
CASSTSWGGGFGANVLTF
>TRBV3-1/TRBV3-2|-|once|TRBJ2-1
TGTGCCAGCAGCTCTCGCGGGTATGAGCAGTTCTTC
CASSSRGYEQFF
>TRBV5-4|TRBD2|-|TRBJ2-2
TGTGCCAGCAGCCCTGCGGGAGCGGGGAACACCGGGGAGCTGTTTTTT
CASSPAGAGNTGELFF
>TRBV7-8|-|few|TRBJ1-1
TGTGCCAGCAGCTTAGTCGTCTGGGGCACTGAAGCTTTCTTT
CASSLVVWGTEAFF
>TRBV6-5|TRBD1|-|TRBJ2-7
TGTGCCAGCAGTTATTCATGGACAGGGGAGGCCGAGCAGTACTTC
CASSYSWTGEAEQYF
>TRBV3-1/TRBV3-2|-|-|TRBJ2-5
TGTGCCAGCAGCCAAGATCTTGCGCGGGGCCAAGAGACCCAGTACTTC
CASSQDLARGQETQYF
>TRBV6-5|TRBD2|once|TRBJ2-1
TGTGCCAGCACCCGACTAGCGGGAGCTCATGAGCAGTTCTTC
CASTRLAGAHEQFF
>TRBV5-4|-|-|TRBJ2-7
TGTGCCAGCGGACACGTAGACGGCTCCTACGAGCAGTACTTC
CASGHVDGSYEQYF
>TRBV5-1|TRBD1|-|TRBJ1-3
TGCGCCAGCAGCTTCGGAGAGGGGGCAGGCTCTGGAAACACCATATATTTT
CASSFGEGAGSGNTIYF
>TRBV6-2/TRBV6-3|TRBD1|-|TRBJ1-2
TGTGCCAGCAGTTACCCTGGGACAGGGGCCAACTATGGCTACACCTTC
CASSYPGTGANYGYTF
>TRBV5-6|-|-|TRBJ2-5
TGTGCCAGCAGCTTCGGACGGAGCGGTCGGACCCAGTACTTC
CASSFGRSGRTQYF
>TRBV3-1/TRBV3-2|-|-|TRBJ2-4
TGTGCCAGCAGCCAAGTACCGGGGGCAAACATTCAGTACTTC
CASSQVPGANIQYF
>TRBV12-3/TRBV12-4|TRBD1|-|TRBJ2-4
TGTGCCAGCCGAGGGGGCTGGGAAAACATTCAGTACTTC
CASRGGWENIQYF
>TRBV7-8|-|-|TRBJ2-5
TGTGCCAGCACCCGAGGGGTCCAAGAGACCCAGTACTTC
CASTRGVQETQYF
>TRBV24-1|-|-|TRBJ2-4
TGTGCCACCAGTGAACCCGGACGCGAGGGGGTGATTTACATTCAGTACTTC
CATSEPGREGVIYIQYF
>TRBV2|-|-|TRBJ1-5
TGTGCCAGTCAAAAAAACACGGGGTATCAGCCCCAGCATTTT
CASQKNTGYQPQHF
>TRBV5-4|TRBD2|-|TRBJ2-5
TGTGCCAGCAGCTTGAGCCCCGGGGGGGCCGGATCAGAGACCCAGTACTTC
CASSLSPGGAGSETQYF